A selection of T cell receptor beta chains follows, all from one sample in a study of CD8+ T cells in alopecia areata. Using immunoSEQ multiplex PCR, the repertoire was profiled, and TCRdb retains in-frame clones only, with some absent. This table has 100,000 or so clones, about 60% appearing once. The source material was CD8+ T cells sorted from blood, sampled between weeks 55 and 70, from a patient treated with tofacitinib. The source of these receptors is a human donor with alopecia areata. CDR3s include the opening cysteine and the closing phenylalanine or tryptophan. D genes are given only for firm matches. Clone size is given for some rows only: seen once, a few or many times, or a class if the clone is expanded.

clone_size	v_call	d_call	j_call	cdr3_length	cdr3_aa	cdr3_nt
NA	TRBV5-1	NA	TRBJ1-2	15	CASSFLRREEYGYTF	TGCGCCAGCAGCTTCCTTCGTCGGGAGGAGTATGGCTACACCTTC
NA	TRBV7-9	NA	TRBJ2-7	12	CASSLASREQYF	TGTGCCAGCAGCTTAGCGAGCCGCGAGCAGTACTTC
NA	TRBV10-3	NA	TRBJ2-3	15	CAGGRDAGSTDTQYF	TGTGCCGGGGGGCGCGATGCAGGAAGCACAGATACGCAGTATTTT
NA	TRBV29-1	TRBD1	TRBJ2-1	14	CSVETGQGNNEQFF	TGCAGCGTTGAAACGGGACAGGGAAACAATGAGCAGTTCTTC
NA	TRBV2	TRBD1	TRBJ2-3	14	CASKLTGSTDTQYF	TGTGCCAGCAAACTGACAGGGAGCACAGATACGCAGTATTTT
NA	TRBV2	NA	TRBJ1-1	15	CASMNTGQLNTEAFF	TGTGCCAGCATGAATACCGGACAGTTAAACACTGAAGCTTTCTTT
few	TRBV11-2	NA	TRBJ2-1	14	CASSLDYSYNEQFF	TGTGCCAGCAGCTTGGACTACTCCTACAATGAGCAGTTCTTC
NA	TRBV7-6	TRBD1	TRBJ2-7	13	CASSFTGAYEQYF	TGTGCCAGCAGCTTTACAGGGGCCTACGAGCAGTACTTC
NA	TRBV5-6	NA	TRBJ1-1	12	CASSLGGREAFF	TGTGCCAGCAGCTTAGGGGGACGAGAAGCTTTCTTT
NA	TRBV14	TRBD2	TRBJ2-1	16	CASSQKYQRGGDEQFF	TGTGCCAGCAGCCAAAAGTACCAGCGGGGGGGCGATGAGCAGTTCTTC
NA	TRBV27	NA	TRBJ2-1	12	CASSLLGYEQFF	TGTGCCAGCAGTTTACTTGGGTATGAGCAGTTCTTC
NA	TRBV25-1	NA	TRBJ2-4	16	CASSRKAGGGKNIQYF	TGTGCCAGCAGTCGAAAGGCAGGGGGGGGCAAAAACATTCAGTACTTC
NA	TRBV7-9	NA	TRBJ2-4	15	CASSSLRLAKNIQYF	TGTGCCAGCAGCTCCCTTAGACTAGCCAAAAACATTCAGTACTTC
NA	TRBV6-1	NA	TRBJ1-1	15	CASSEAEVHISEAFF	TGTGCCAGCAGTGAAGCTGAGGTGCATATATCGGAAGCTTTCTTT
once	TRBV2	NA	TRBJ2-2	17	CASSEAGRPANTGELFF	TGTGCCAGCAGTGAAGCGGGCAGGCCCGCGAACACCGGGGAGCTGTTTTTT
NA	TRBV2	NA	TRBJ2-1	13	CASSGTPYNEQFF	TGTGCCAGCAGTGGGACACCTTACAATGAGCAGTTCTTC
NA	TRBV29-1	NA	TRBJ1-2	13	CSVEHRQLDGYTF	TGCAGCGTTGAGCATAGGCAGTTGGATGGCTACACCTTC
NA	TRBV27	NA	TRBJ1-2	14	CASRSRGGRYGYTF	TGTGCCAGCAGGTCCCGGGGAGGGCGCTATGGCTACACCTTC
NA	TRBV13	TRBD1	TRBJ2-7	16	CASSLAGGQGRYEQYF	TGTGCCAGCAGCTTAGCCGGGGGACAGGGGCGGTACGAGCAGTACTTC
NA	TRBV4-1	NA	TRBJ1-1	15	CASSPSAGVNTEAFF	TGCGCCAGCAGCCCATCGGCAGGGGTGAACACTGAAGCTTTCTTT
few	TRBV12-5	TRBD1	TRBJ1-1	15	CASGTGTGANTEAFF	TGTGCTAGTGGTACCGGGACAGGGGCAAACACTGAAGCTTTCTTT
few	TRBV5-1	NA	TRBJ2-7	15	CASSLAHYSSYEQYF	TGCGCCAGCAGCTTGGCCCACTACTCCTCCTACGAGCAGTACTTC
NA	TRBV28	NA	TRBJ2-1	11	CASSLGNEQFF	TGTGCCAGCAGTTTGGGCAATGAGCAGTTCTTC
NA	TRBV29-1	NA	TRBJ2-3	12	CSGGPSTDTQYF	TGCAGCGGAGGGCCTAGCACAGATACGCAGTATTTT
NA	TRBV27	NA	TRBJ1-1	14	CASTSLRLGTEAFF	TGTGCCAGCACCTCATTGAGGTTAGGCACTGAAGCTTTCTTT
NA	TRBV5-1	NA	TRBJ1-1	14	CASSLRGSYTEAFF	TGCGCCAGCAGCTTGAGGGGGTCGTACACTGAAGCTTTCTTT
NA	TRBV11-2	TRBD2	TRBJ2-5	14	CASSYWTRNETQYF	TGTGCCAGCAGCTACTGGACTAGAAACGAGACCCAGTACTTC
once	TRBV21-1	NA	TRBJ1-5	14	CASSARGGNQPQHF	TGTGCCAGCAGCGCGCGGGGCGGCAATCAGCCCCAGCATTTT
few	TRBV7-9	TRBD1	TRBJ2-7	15	CASSHRDRGSYEQYF	TGTGCCAGCAGCCATCGGGACAGGGGTTCTTACGAGCAGTACTTC
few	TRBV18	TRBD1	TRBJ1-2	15	CASSLPGQGNYGYTF	TGTGCCAGCTCACTCCCGGGACAGGGGAACTATGGCTACACCTTC
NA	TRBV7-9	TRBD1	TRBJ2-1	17	CASSLRFGQGQGNEQFF	TGTGCCAGCAGCTTGAGATTCGGACAGGGACAGGGCAATGAGCAGTTCTTC
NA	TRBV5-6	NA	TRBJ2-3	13	CASSSAGEDTQYF	TGTGCCAGCAGCTCGGCAGGGGAGGATACGCAGTATTTT
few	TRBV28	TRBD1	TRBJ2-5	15	CASTLDRATVETQYF	TGTGCCAGCACCTTGGACAGGGCAACGGTAGAGACCCAGTACTTC
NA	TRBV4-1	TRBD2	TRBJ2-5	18	CASSQRPRERGRKETQYF	TGCGCCAGCAGCCAACGCCCTCGTGAGCGGGGGAGGAAAGAGACCCAGTACTTC
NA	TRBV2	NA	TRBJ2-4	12	CASSSQVNIQYF	TGTGCCAGCAGTTCCCAGGTTAACATTCAGTACTTC
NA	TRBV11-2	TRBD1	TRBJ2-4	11	CASSSGTDQYF	TGTGCCAGCAGCTCTGGGACAGACCAGTACTTC
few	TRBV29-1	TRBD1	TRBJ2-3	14	CSVGGDRGSYTQYF	TGCAGCGTTGGAGGGGACAGGGGTTCTTATACGCAGTATTTT
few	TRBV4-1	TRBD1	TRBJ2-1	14	CASSHHRGNNEQFF	TGCGCCAGCAGCCATCACAGGGGGAACAATGAGCAGTTCTTC
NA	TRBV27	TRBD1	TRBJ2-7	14	CASSGRTGNYEQYF	TGTGCCAGCAGCGGCAGGACAGGAAACTACGAGCAGTACTTC
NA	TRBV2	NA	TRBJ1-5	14	CASTGAGFNQPQHF	TGTGCCAGCACCGGGGCGGGGTTCAATCAGCCCCAGCATTTT
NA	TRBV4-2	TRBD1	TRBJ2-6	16	CASSQDRGLGANVLTF	TGTGCCAGCAGCCAGGACAGGGGTCTAGGGGCCAACGTCCTGACTTTC
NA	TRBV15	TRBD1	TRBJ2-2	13	CATSRTGDGELFF	TGTGCCACCAGCAGGACAGGGGACGGGGAGCTGTTTTTT
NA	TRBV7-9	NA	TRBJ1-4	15	CASSLITGADEKLFF	TGTGCCAGCAGCTTAATAACAGGTGCCGATGAAAAACTGTTTTTT
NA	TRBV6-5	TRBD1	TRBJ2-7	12	CASRGTAYEQYF	TGTGCCAGCAGGGGGACAGCCTACGAGCAGTACTTC
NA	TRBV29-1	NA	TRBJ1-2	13	CSVEGRVVGGYTF	TGCAGCGTTGAGGGCAGGGTGGTGGGCGGCTACACCTTC
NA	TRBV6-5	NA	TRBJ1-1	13	CASSSGPGTEAFF	TGTGCCAGCAGTTCTGGACCCGGCACTGAAGCTTTCTTT
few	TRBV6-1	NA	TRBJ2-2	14	CASSRREYTGELFF	TGTGCCAGCAGTCGGAGGGAGTACACCGGGGAGCTGTTTTTT
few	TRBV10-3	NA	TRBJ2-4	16	CAISESGQLIKNIQYF	TGTGCCATCAGTGAGTCAGGGCAACTAATCAAAAACATTCAGTACTTC
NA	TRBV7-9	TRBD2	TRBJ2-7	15	CASSLGGLAGYEQYF	TGTGCCAGCAGCTTGGGGGGACTAGCGGGTTACGAGCAGTACTTC
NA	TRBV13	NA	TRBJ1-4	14	CASQRRSTNEKLFF	TGTGCCAGCCAGAGGCGTTCAACTAATGAAAAACTGTTTTTT
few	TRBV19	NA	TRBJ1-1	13	CASSIKGWSEAFF	TGTGCCAGTAGTATAAAGGGGTGGAGTGAAGCTTTCTTT